This T cell receptor (beta chain) was obtained from a study of OX40 agonist ivuxolimab in advanced cancers. Generated by immunoSEQ multiplex PCR, the TCRdb table keeps only in-frame clones and is missing some. Of roughly 58,000 clones in the sample, approximately 90% were seen once. The length of the CDR3 is 12 residues. After removal of 5 bases from V and 11 bases from J, the junction contained 7 bases not matched to a gene. In germline, CDR1 is SGHTA, CDR2 FQGNSA. Material: CD4+ or CD8+ T cells sorted from blood, obtained in a trial of the OX40 agonist ivuxolimab. The V call is TRBV7-2, the J call TRBJ1-1; 8 nucleotides align to TRBD1. The origin of this receptor is an adult with an advanced solid tumor such as melanoma, head and neck, liver or kidney cancer. The chain's CDR3 is CASSPADREAFF. DNA for the CDR3: TGTGCCAGCAGCCCAGCGGACAGGGAGGCTTTCTTT. The variable domain in full, with the rest retrieved from reference TRBV7-2 and TRBJ1-1, is GAGVSQSPSNKVTEKGKDVELRCDPISGHTALYWYRQSLGQGLEFLIYFQGNSAPDKSGLPSDRFSAERTGGSVSTLTIQRTQQEDSAVYLCASSPADREAFFGQGTRLTVV.